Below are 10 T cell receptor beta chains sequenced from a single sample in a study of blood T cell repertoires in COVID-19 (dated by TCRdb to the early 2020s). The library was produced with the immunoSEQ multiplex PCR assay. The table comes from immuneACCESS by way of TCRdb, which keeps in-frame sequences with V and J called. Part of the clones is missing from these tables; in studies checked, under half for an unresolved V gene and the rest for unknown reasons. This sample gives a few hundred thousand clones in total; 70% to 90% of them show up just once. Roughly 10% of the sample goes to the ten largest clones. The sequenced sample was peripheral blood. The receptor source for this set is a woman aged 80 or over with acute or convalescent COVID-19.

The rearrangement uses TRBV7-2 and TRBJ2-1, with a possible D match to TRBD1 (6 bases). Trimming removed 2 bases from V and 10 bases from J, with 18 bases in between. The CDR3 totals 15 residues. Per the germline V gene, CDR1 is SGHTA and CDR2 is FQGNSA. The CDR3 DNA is TGTGCCAGCAGCTTACAGGGGACCCCGGAATCGGAGCAGTTCTTC. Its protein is CASSLQGTPESEQFF.

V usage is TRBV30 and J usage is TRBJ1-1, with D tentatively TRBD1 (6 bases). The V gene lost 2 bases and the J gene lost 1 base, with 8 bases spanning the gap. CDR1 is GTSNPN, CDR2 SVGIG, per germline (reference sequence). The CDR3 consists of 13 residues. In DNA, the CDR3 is TGTGCCTGGAGTCAACAGGGGAACACTGAAGCTTTCTTT. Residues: CAWSQQGNTEAFF.

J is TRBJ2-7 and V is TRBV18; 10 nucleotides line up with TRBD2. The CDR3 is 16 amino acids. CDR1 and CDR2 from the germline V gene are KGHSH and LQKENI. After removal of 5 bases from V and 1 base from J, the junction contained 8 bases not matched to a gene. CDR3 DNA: TGTGCCAGCTCAGTGGATCTAGCGGGGGATTCCTACGAGCAGTACTTC. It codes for CASSVDLAGDSYEQYF. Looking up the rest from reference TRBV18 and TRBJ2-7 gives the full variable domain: NAGVMQNPRHLVRRRGQEARLRCSPMKGHSHVYWYRQLPEEGLKFMVYLQKENIIDESGMPKERFSAEFPKEGPSILRIQQVVRGDSAAYFCASSVDLAGDSYEQYFGPGTRLTVT.

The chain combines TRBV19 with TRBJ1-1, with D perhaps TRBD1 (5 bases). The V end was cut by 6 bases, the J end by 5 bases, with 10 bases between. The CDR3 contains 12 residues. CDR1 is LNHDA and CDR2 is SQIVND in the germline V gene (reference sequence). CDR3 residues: CASRGGSTEAFF. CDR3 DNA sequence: TGTGCCAGTAGGGGGGGGTCGACTGAAGCTTTCTTT.

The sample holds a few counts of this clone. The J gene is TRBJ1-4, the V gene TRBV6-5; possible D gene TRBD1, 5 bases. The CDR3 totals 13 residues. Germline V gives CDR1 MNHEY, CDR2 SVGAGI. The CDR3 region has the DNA TGTGCTACAAAGGGGTTCGGTAATGAAAAACTGTTTTTT. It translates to CATKGFGNEKLFF.

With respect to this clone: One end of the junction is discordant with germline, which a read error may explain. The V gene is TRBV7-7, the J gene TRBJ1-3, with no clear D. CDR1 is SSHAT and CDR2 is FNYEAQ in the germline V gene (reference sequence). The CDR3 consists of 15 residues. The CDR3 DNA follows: TGTGCTAGCAGCTCCGGAGCCCCCTGGGGAAACACCATATATTTT. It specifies CASSSGAPWGNTIYF.

CDR3 bases: TGTGCCAGCGAGGCCGACTCTGGAAACACCATATATTTT. This sequence encodes CASEADSGNTIYF. This chain connects TRBV12-3 or TRBV12-4 to TRBJ1-3, with D unclear. Trimming cost V 8 bases and J 0 bases, with 8 bases left between them. The CDR3 runs to 13 residues.

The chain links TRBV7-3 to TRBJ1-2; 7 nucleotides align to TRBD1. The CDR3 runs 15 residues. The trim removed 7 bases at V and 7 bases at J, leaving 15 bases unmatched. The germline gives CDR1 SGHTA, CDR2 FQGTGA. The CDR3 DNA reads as TGTGCCAGCACCGAGGACCCAGGGGGAACGGGTGGCTACACCTTC. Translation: CASTEDPGGTGGYTF.

CDR3 protein: CASSLWGQGDAETQYF. CDR3 nucleotides: TGTGCCAGCAGCCTATGGGGACAGGGGGACGCAGAGACCCAGTACTTC. The chain employs TRBV3-1 (or the pseudogene TRBV3-2) and TRBJ2-5, with TRBD1 identical over 11 bases. Trimming cost V 4 bases and J 4 bases; bases outside gene matches: 8. Germline values: CDR1 LGHDT, CDR2 YNNKEL (reference sequence). The CDR3 loop spans 16 amino acids.

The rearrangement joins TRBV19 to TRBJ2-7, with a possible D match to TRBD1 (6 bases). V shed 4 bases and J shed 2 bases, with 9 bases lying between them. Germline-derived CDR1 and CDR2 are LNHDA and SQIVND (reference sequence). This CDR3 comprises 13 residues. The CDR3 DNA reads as TGTGCCAGTAGTAATGGGGGCACCTACGAGCAGTACTTC. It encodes CASSNGGTYEQYF.